This T cell receptor beta chain originates from a study of PD-1 blockade in classical Hodgkin lymphoma. V lost 4 bases and J lost 4, with 16 bases in between. This CDR3 is 15 amino acids long. CDR1 and CDR2 (germline): SGHAT, FQNNGV. With regard to this clone: Its specificity is not known.

As for time point: cycle 4 day 1 (C4D1), after 6 weeks of nivolumab. Each and every patient relapsed after autologous stem cell transplantation, and patients got differing brentuximab vedotin exposure. Here immunoSEQ multiplex PCR was the method, and the copy in TCRdb shows in-frame clones only, minus some. The repertoire holds 50,000 to 65,000 clones, with around 90% as singletons. The study, taken as a whole, reports: Newly diagnosed and completely responding patients shared comparable baseline diversity. Diminished baseline TCR diversity has been reported in newly diagnosed patients relative to healthy donors.

The material sequenced was peripheral blood mononuclear cells (PBMCs), taken before the fourth cycle of nivolumab. This clonotype was obtained from a human donor with classical Hodgkin lymphoma. This chain links TRBV11-2 with TRBJ1-2; D gene unclear. The CDR3 loop reads CASSSITEARYGYTF. CDR3 DNA: TGTGCCAGCAGCTCCATCACTGAAGCTCGCTATGGCTACACCTTC.